A selection of T cell receptor beta chains follows, all from one sample in a study of blood T cell repertoires in COVID-19. Only in-frame clones appear in the TCRdb table, and some are missing; sequencing was by immunoSEQ multiplex PCR. Found here are some 340,000 clones, more than 85% of them singletons; the top ten hold roughly 3.9%. Sequenced material: PBMCs or T cells enriched from blood (not recorded which). The receptors originated from a woman aged 30 to 39 who had been exposed to COVID-19. Both conserved end residues are part of each CDR3. Fields, in order: V gene, clone size, J gene, D gene, CDR3 protein, CDR3 DNA. The D gene is left open where the match is weak. The listing skips clone size in some rows; elsewhere it reads once, few, many or a size class.

TRBV18,.,TRBJ1-5,TRBD1,CASSPTRGTGDQPQHF,TGTGCCAGCTCACCAACCCGGGGGACAGGGGATCAGCCCCAGCATTTT
TRBV7-2,.,TRBJ2-7,.,CASSLARDSYEQYF,TGTGCCAGCAGCTTAGCCAGGGACTCCTACGAGCAGTACTTC
TRBV7-2,.,TRBJ1-4,.,CASSLGPGSLPTNEKLFF,TGTGCCAGCAGCTTAGGTCCGGGAAGCTTGCCAACTAATGAAAAACTGTTTTTT
TRBV5-1,.,TRBJ1-6,TRBD1,CASSYRGLDSPLHF,TGCGCCAGCAGCTACAGGGGGCTGGATTCACCCCTCCACTTT
TRBV7-2,once,TRBJ1-1,.,CASSLESLRNTEAFF,TGTGCCAGCAGCTTAGAATCTCTGCGGAACACTGAAGCTTTCTTT
TRBV12-5,once,TRBJ1-5,.,CASGLDTGHSVSNQPQHF,TGTGCTAGTGGTTTGGATACGGGACACTCGGTTAGCAATCAGCCCCAGCATTTT
TRBV3-1/TRBV3-2,.,TRBJ1-1,.,CASSQDMWNTEAFF,TGTGCCAGCAGCCAAGATATGTGGAACACTGAAGCTTTCTTT
TRBV3-1/TRBV3-2,.,TRBJ2-2,.,CASSQALGITGELFF,TGTGCCAGCAGCCAAGCCCTCGGGATCACCGGGGAGCTGTTTTTT
TRBV5-5,.,TRBJ2-4,TRBD2,CASSMGLDLGWDKNIQYF,TGTGCCAGCAGCATGGGACTAGATCTGGGCTGGGACAAAAACATTCAGTACTTC
TRBV27,.,TRBJ1-6,.,CASSFIGGGSPLHF,TGTGCCAGCAGTTTTATCGGGGGTGGGTCACCCCTCCACTTT
TRBV10-3,once,TRBJ1-2,TRBD1,CATGTVYGYTF,TGTGCCACCGGGACAGTTTATGGCTACACCTTC
TRBV29-1,.,TRBJ2-3,TRBD1,CSVPRDRGSDTQYF,TGCAGCGTTCCCCGGGACAGGGGTTCAGATACGCAGTATTTT
TRBV4-2,.,TRBJ1-1,TRBD1,CASSFRTQGAREAFF,TGTGCCAGCAGCTTTCGGACTCAGGGGGCGCGTGAAGCTTTCTTT
TRBV7-6,.,TRBJ2-3,.,CASSLGGDTDTQYF,TGTGCCAGCAGCTTAGGGGGGGACACAGATACGCAGTATTTT
TRBV21-1,.,TRBJ1-5,.,CASSKKPETGGGDQPQHF,TGTGCCAGCAGCAAAAAGCCAGAGACAGGGGGTGGTGATCAGCCCCAGCATTTT
TRBV5-1,.,TRBJ1-1,TRBD1,CASSRGQGANTEAFF,TGCGCCAGCAGCCGGGGACAGGGGGCGAACACTGAAGCTTTCTTT
TRBV11-3,.,TRBJ1-1,.,CASSLEAGVSEAFF,TGTGCCAGCAGCTTAGAGGCAGGGGTCAGTGAAGCTTTCTTT
TRBV7-9,.,TRBJ1-5,.,CASSPGSGGDNQPQHF,TGTGCCAGCAGCCCAGGGTCCGGGGGTGACAATCAGCCCCAGCATTTT
TRBV6-6,.,TRBJ2-2,TRBD2,CASKGTTNTGELFF,TGTGCCAGCAAGGGGACTACGAACACCGGGGAGCTGTTTTTT
TRBV6-5,.,TRBJ1-4,.,CASSFRPGGEKLFF,TGTGCCAGCAGTTTCCGCCCCGGGGGGGAAAAACTGTTTTTT
TRBV11-2,.,TRBJ1-1,.,CASSLGAGAYTEAFF,TGTGCCAGCAGCTTAGGGGCGGGGGCCTACACTGAAGCTTTCTTT
TRBV13,once,TRBJ2-1,TRBD2,CASSLWLAGVVGNEQFF,TGTGCCAGCAGCTTATGGCTAGCGGGGGTGGTGGGAAATGAGCAGTTCTTC
TRBV3-1/TRBV3-2,.,TRBJ2-2,.,CASSQGVGVTGELFF,TGTGCCAGCAGCCAAGGTGTCGGGGTGACCGGGGAGCTGTTTTTT
TRBV9,.,TRBJ1-1,.,CASSPPGGGNTEAFF,TGTGCCAGCAGCCCCCCCGGGGGTGGGAACACTGAAGCTTTCTTT
TRBV12-3/TRBV12-4,.,TRBJ1-2,TRBD1,CASRPQGTGGYTF,TGTGCCAGCAGGCCACAGGGGACGGGTGGCTACACCTTC
TRBV10-3,.,TRBJ2-7,TRBD1,CASRKDRAYEQYF,TGTGCCAGCAGGAAAGACAGGGCCTACGAGCAGTACTTC
TRBV19,.,TRBJ2-1,TRBD2,CATRRTSGVGEQFF,TGTGCCACCCGGCGGACTAGCGGGGTCGGTGAGCAGTTCTTC
TRBV7-2,.,TRBJ1-2,.,CASSLEYMAGAGYTF,TGTGCCAGCAGCTTAGAATATATGGCGGGAGCGGGCTACACCTTC
TRBV9,.,TRBJ2-3,TRBD1,CASSVPQGVGTQYF,TGTGCCAGCAGCGTACCGCAGGGGGTAGGTACGCAGTATTTT
TRBV25-1,.,TRBJ1-3,TRBD1,CASSEFQGVGNTIYF,TGTGCCAGCAGTGAATTTCAGGGGGTCGGAAACACCATATATTTT
TRBV19,.,TRBJ1-1,.,CASLRNTEAFF,TGTGCCAGCCTAAGGAACACTGAAGCTTTCTTT
TRBV27,few,TRBJ1-2,TRBD1,CASSLLQGADGYTF,TGTGCCAGCAGTTTATTACAGGGGGCCGATGGCTACACCTTC
TRBV7-9,.,TRBJ1-1,.,CASSGGAYRRTNTEAFF,TGTGCCAGCAGCGGTGGAGCTTACAGGCGAACGAACACTGAAGCTTTCTTT
TRBV7-2,.,TRBJ1-1,.,CASSLGPGVNTEAFF,TGTGCCAGCAGCTTAGGGCCAGGGGTGAACACTGAAGCTTTCTTT
TRBV25-1,.,TRBJ1-2,TRBD1,CASSLDRGYGYTF,TGTGCCAGCAGTTTAGACAGGGGGTATGGCTACACCTTC
TRBV6-5,.,TRBJ2-7,TRBD2,CASSPGTSLYEQYF,TGTGCCAGCAGCCCAGGGACTAGTCTCTACGAGCAGTACTTC
TRBV12-3/TRBV12-4,.,TRBJ1-2,TRBD1,CASSVRDRAGYTF,TGTGCCAGCAGTGTCCGGGACAGAGCAGGCTACACCTTC
TRBV29-1,.,TRBJ2-1,.,CSVAADYYNEQFF,TGCAGCGTGGCCGCTGACTATTACAATGAGCAGTTCTTC
TRBV9,.,TRBJ2-7,TRBD2,CASSDNSQRGYEQYF,TGTGCCAGCAGCGACAACTCCCAGCGGGGCTACGAGCAGTACTTC
TRBV24-1,.,TRBJ2-2,TRBD1,CATSDLGTGSPNTGELFF,TGTGCCACCAGTGATTTGGGGACAGGGAGTCCGAACACCGGGGAGCTGTTTTTT
TRBV5-4,.,TRBJ1-2,TRBD1,CASGDRPDGYTF,TGTGCCAGCGGGGACAGGCCCGATGGCTACACCTTC
TRBV5-6,few,TRBJ1-4,.,CASSLGRAGGATNEKLFF,TGTGCCAGCAGCTTGGGTCGGGCCGGGGGTGCAACTAATGAAAAACTGTTTTTT
TRBV7-9,.,TRBJ2-5,TRBD1,CASSADIGQGPKETQYF,TGTGCCAGCAGCGCTGACATAGGACAGGGACCAAAAGAGACCCAGTACTTC
TRBV5-1,once,TRBJ2-7,TRBD1,CASSYRTGEDEQYF,TGCGCCAGCAGCTACCGGACAGGGGAGGACGAGCAGTACTTC